Listed here are 18 T cell receptor beta chains from one sample, sequenced in a study of cytomegalovirus exposure and HLA in healthy donors. Primers: 60 Vbeta forward and 13 Jbeta reverse. The protocol was immunoSEQ multiplex PCR, while the TCRdb copy is restricted to in-frame clones and leaves out a portion. Here the sample spans 160,000 or so clones, 70% to 85% being singletons. The sequenced sample consisted of PBMCs. Every receptor here comes from a man aged 45 to 65 in good health and CMV-seropositive.

The chain recombines TRBV2 with TRBJ1-5; D perhaps matches TRBD1 (5 bases). Germline CDR1 is SNHLY and CDR2 is FYNNEI. This CDR3 has 16 residues. Between the trimmed V and J ends, which lost 5 bases and 0 bases, there was a span of 14 bases. CDR3 protein: CASSPSSGVSNQPQHF. Here the CDR3 DNA reads TGTGCCAGCAGTCCCTCCTCGGGGGTTAGCAATCAGCCCCAGCATTTT. The complete variable domain, with remaining parts taken from reference TRBV2 and TRBJ1-5, reads EPEVTQTPSHQVTQMGQEVILRCVPISNHLYFYWYRQILGQKVEFLVSFYNNEISEKSEIFDDQFSVERPDGSNFTLKIRSTKLEDSAMYFCASSPSSGVSNQPQHFGDGTRLSIL.

In its sample, this clone was seen once. The conserved final phenylalanine or tryptophan is absent from the CDR3, which likely points to a read error. The chain uses TRBV4-2 and TRBJ1-2; TRBD1 aligns across 10 bases. Germline CDR1 LGHNA, CDR2 YNFKEQ. The ends lost 0 bases at V and 8 bases at J; junction bases unmatched: 9. CDR3 length: 16 residues. The CDR3 protein is CASSQDLGTGVGGYTL. The CDR3 DNA follows: TGTGCCAGCAGCCAAGATCTCGGGACAGGGGTAGGGGGCTACACCCTC.

This clone was detected only once. CDR3 protein: CASSQAAGPSGNTIYF. DNA of the CDR3: TGTGCCAGCAGCCAAGCGGCGGGTCCCTCTGGAAACACCATATATTTT. This chain links TRBV14 with TRBJ1-3; D is unclear. The CDR3 sequence is 16 residues long. In germline, CDR1 is SGHDN, CDR2 FVKESK. Trimming stripped 1 base from V and 0 bases from J, with 10 bases between.

This clone showed up just once. V and J are TRBV9 and TRBJ2-6; 8 nucleotides agree with TRBD2. The V gene end was trimmed by 3 bases and the J gene end by 3 bases; junction bases not matched to a gene: 2. Germline V gene data show CDR1 as SGDLS and CDR2 as YYNGEE. This CDR3 comprises 15 residues. In nucleotides, the CDR3 is TGTGCCAGCAGCGCCAGCGGGGGTGGGGCCAACGTCCTGACTTTC. Its protein product is CASSASGGGANVLTF.

The chain employs TRBV18 and TRBJ2-3; 12 nucleotides agree with TRBD2. Trimming removed 1 base from V and 10 bases from J; junction bases left unmatched: 9. Per the germline V gene, CDR1 is KGHSH and CDR2 is LQKENI. The CDR3 has 16 residues. The DNA for the CDR3 is TGTGCCAGCTCACCACAGCCTAGCGGGGGGGCAGGGGCGCAGTATTTT. Protein: CASSPQPSGGAGAQYF.

V and J are TRBV7-8 and TRBJ2-5; 15 nucleotides match TRBD2. The CDR3 has 17 amino acids. Germline values: CDR1 SGHVS, CDR2 FQNEAQ. V lost 5 bases to trimming and J lost 6 bases; unmatched junction nucleotides: 10. CDR3 sequence reads: CASSPGPGTSGGKTQYF. CDR3 sequence (DNA): TGTGCCAGCAGCCCAGGACCCGGGACTAGCGGGGGGAAGACCCAGTACTTC.

This chain links TRBV6-1 with TRBJ2-1; 11 nucleotides agree with TRBD2. CDR1 is MNHNS and CDR2 is SASEGT in the germline V gene. Unmatched junction bases numbered 4, after V lost 8 bases and J lost 4 bases. This CDR3 has 14 residues. CDR3 in amino acids: CASRGTSGYNEQFF. CDR3 in DNA: TGTGCCAGCCGAGGGACTAGCGGTTACAATGAGCAGTTCTTC.

V and J are TRBV9 and TRBJ1-1, with D unclear. The CDR3 runs to 16 residues. The ends were cut back, 0 bases at V and 2 bases at J, with 14 bases in the middle. Germline V CDR1 and CDR2: SGDLS, YYNGEE. Written as DNA, the CDR3 is TGTGCCAGCAGCGTAGTACGGGAGACACTAAACACTGAAGCTTTCTTT. Translation gives CASSVVRETLNTEAFF.

V and J are TRBV27 and TRBJ1-5; D might be TRBD1 (6 bases). The CDR3 covers 15 residues. Trimming took 1 base from V and 3 from J, leaving 10 bases between them. CDR1 is MNHEY, CDR2 SMNVEV, per germline (reference sequence). Here the CDR3 reads CASSLYPGDNQPQHF. CDR3 bases: TGTGCCAGCAGTTTATACCCAGGGGACAATCAGCCCCAGCATTTT.

A remark on this clone: This sample also contains other DNA sequences that code for the same CDR3. This chain joins TRBV5-1 and TRBJ2-3; 9 nucleotides align to TRBD1. The J segment lost 5 bases and the V segment lost 4 bases, leaving 5 bases of the junction unmatched. The germline CDR1 and CDR2 sequences are SGHRS and YFSETQ. The CDR3 consists of 14 residues. The CDR3 DNA is TGCGCCAGCAGCCGGGACAGGGTCGAAGATACGCAGTATTTT. Translation gives CASSRDRVEDTQYF.

The chain uses TRBV19 and TRBJ2-1; 9 nucleotides match TRBD2. Trimming at V came to 7 bases and at J to 1 base, leaving 5 bases not matched to a gene. The CDR3 sequence is 15 residues long. From germline, CDR1 is LNHDA and CDR2 SQIVND (reference sequence). The CDR3 here is CASTNSGRSYNEQFF. The CDR3 coding sequence is TGTGCCAGTACTAACAGCGGGAGGTCCTACAATGAGCAGTTCTTC.

The chain couples TRBV9 to TRBJ2-2; D may be TRBD2 (7 bases). The germline CDR1 and CDR2 sequences are SGDLS and YYNGEE. This CDR3 is 15 amino acids long. V lost 0 bases and J 6 bases, leaving 12 bases between the germline ends. The CDR3 nucleotides are TGTGCCAGCAGCGTAGAGGGGGGGCGGGCCGGGGAGCTGTTTTTT. Its translation is CASSVEGGRAGELFF.

V gene TRBV29-1 combines with J gene TRBJ1-2; D remains unclear. Germline CDR1 reads SQVTM; CDR2 reads ANQGSEA. V lost 6 bases to trimming and J lost 7 bases, with 12 bases between them. The CDR3 extends over 11 amino acids. The CDR3 here is CSVPIRTGYTF. The CDR3, as DNA: TGCAGCGTACCCATTAGAACTGGCTACACCTTC.

The sample holds one count of this clone. This sequence joins TRBV6-1 and TRBJ1-4; D perhaps matches TRBD1 (6 bases). The germline CDR1 and CDR2 sequences are MNHNS and SASEGT. Trimming removed 1 base from V and 2 bases from J, with 8 bases in between. There are 15 residues in the CDR3. The CDR3 sequence: CASSEGGLTNEKLFF. CDR3 bases: TGTGCCAGCAGTGAAGGGGGGCTCACTAATGAAAAACTGTTTTTT.

In its sample, this clone was seen once. Written as DNA, the CDR3 is TGTGCCAGCAGCGGAGCAGATACGCAGTATTTT. Translation: CASSGADTQYF. The chain links TRBV9 to TRBJ2-3; D remains ambiguous. Trimming took 3 bases from V and 4 from J, leaving 3 bases between them. The CDR3 contains 11 residues. Germline V gene lookup returns CDR1 SGDLS and CDR2 YYNGEE.

The V and J genes are TRBV2 and TRBJ1-3; D is unclear. The V and J ends lost 5 bases and 4 bases respectively, with 6 bases between them. The CDR3 length is 12 residues. From germline, CDR1 is SNHLY and CDR2 FYNNEI. DNA for the CDR3: TGTGCCAGCAGTTCGAGGGGAAACACCATATATTTT. Its translation: CASSSRGNTIYF.

This clone was observed a handful of times. Distinct nucleotide sequences in the sample also encode this CDR3. This sequence joins TRBV5-1 and TRBJ2-5; D possibly corresponds to TRBD2 (5 bases). Deletions cut 2 bases from V and 5 bases from J, with 7 bases between. The length of the CDR3 is 12 residues. The V gene's germline CDR1 is SGHRS and CDR2 YFSETQ. The CDR3 protein is CASSFGGETQYF. As DNA, the CDR3 is TGCGCCAGCAGCTTTGGCGGGGAGACCCAGTACTTC. The full variable domain, in which reference TRBV5-1 and TRBJ2-5 provide the parts outside the CDR3, is KAGVTQTPRYLIKTRGQQVTLSCSPISGHRSVSWYQQTPGQGLQFLFEYFSETQRNKGNFPGRFSGRQFSNSRSEMNVSTLELGDSALYLCASSFGGETQYFGPGTRLLVL.

The chain uses TRBV5-1 and TRBJ1-3, with 7 positions matching TRBD1. Germline CDR1 reads SGHRS; CDR2 reads YFSETQ. The CDR3 is made up of 17 amino acids. The V gene end was trimmed by 4 bases and the J gene end by 0 bases; junction bases not matched to a gene: 10. The CDR3 DNA sequence: TGCGCCAGCAGCCTCCTAGGACAGGACGCCTCTGGAAACACCATATATTTT. Translating it yields CASSLLGQDASGNTIYF.